These T cell receptor beta chains were read from a single sample in a study of cytomegalovirus exposure and HLA in healthy donors. TCRdb's copy holds only in-frame clones and misses some; the assay was immunoSEQ multiplex PCR. The table lists about 110,000 clones, about 76% of them singletons. The sequenced material came from PBMCs. The receptor set was obtained from a man aged 35 to 55 in good health and CMV-seronegative. CDR3s include the opening cysteine and the closing phenylalanine or tryptophan. Each record gives: V gene, clone size, D gene, CDR3 length, J gene, CDR3 DNA, CDR3 protein. D genes are given only for firm matches. Only some rows state a clone size, as once, few, many or a class for expanded clones.

TRBV7-7,-,TRBD2,17,TRBJ2-1,TGTGCTAGCGGTCCGAGGCTAGCGGGGGGGCCGAGCGATGAGCAGTTCTTC,CASGPRLAGGPSDEQFF
TRBV4-3,-,-,16,TRBJ2-3,TGCGCCAGCAGCTTGAACTATGGCGGTAGCACAGATACGCAGTATTTT,CASSLNYGGSTDTQYF
TRBV7-9,once,TRBD1,16,TRBJ2-5,TGTGCCAGCAGCTTAACCTCGGGACAGGCTTGGGAGACCCAGTACTTC,CASSLTSGQAWETQYF
TRBV23-1,-,-,18,TRBJ2-7,TGCGCCAGCAGTCAGGGCGATAGGGCAGGAGGAATCTCCTACGAGCAGTACTTC,CASSQGDRAGGISYEQYF
TRBV30,-,-,13,TRBJ2-7,TGTGCCTGGAGTGTATTTAGGGGCTACGAGCAGTACTTC,CAWSVFRGYEQYF
TRBV5-1,few,-,14,TRBJ1-2,TGCGCCAGCAGCTTGGCGGACAGCTACTATGGCTACACCTTC,CASSLADSYYGYTF
TRBV7-9,-,-,15,TRBJ2-5,TGTGCCAGCAGCTTAGAAGGCGGGGATTCAGAGACCCAGTACTTC,CASSLEGGDSETQYF
TRBV9,many,TRBD1,14,TRBJ2-2,TGTGCCAGCAGATGGACAGGGGTAACCGGGGAGCTGTTTTTT,CASRWTGVTGELFF
TRBV13,few,TRBD2,15,TRBJ2-7,TGTGCCAGCAGCCCTGAGCGGGGGCCCTTCTACGAGCAGTACTTC,CASSPERGPFYEQYF
TRBV2,-,TRBD1,12,TRBJ1-2,TGTGCCAGCAGCTCGACAGGGGAGGGCTACACCTTC,CASSSTGEGYTF
TRBV19,-,TRBD2,15,TRBJ2-7,TGTGCCAGTAGTGCCCGCCGTAGCGGGGGCTACGAGCAGTACTTC,CASSARRSGGYEQYF
TRBV9,-,-,15,TRBJ2-2,TGTGCCAGCAGCGTACTGAAGACAGCGACCGGGGAGCTGTTTTTT,CASSVLKTATGELFF
TRBV6-1,-,TRBD2,14,TRBJ2-5,TGTGCCAGCAGTGGGCTAGCGGGGGTTGAGACCCAGTACTTC,CASSGLAGVETQYF
TRBV18,-,TRBD1,14,TRBJ1-5,TGTGCCAGCTCACCGACAGGGAAGTATCAGCCCCAGCATTTT,CASSPTGKYQPQHF
TRBV19,-,-,12,TRBJ1-2,TGTGCCAGTAGTATGGAGCCGGGTGGCTACACCTTC,CASSMEPGGYTF
TRBV4-2,-,-,19,TRBJ1-1,TGTGCCAGCAGCCAAGCTGTTGTGACAAGGGAGAACTCAAACACTGAAGCTTTCTTT,CASSQAVVTRENSNTEAFF
TRBV29-1,-,-,15,TRBJ2-5,TGCAGCGTTGAAAGCGGGTTTAGGGTACAAGAGACCCAGTACTTC,CSVESGFRVQETQYF
TRBV4-3,-,-,15,TRBJ1-3,TGCGCCAGCAGCCAAGATGTAACAGCTGGAAACACCATATATTTT,CASSQDVTAGNTIYF
TRBV28,-,-,13,TRBJ1-1,TGTGCCAGCAGGGGCCCGGGGGACACTGAAGCTTTCTTT,CASRGPGDTEAFF